This T cell receptor (beta chain) was sequenced for a study of blood T cell repertoires in COVID-19. TCRdb's copy holds only in-frame clones and misses some; the assay was immunoSEQ multiplex PCR. The profile shows fewer than 200,000 clones, around 83% of them singletons. V trimming: 0 bases; J trimming: 7 bases; junction bases outside the gene matches: 9. The CDR3 length is 16 residues. Germline lookup yields CDR1 SGHRS and CDR2 YFSETQ. The chain carries TRBV5-1 and TRBJ1-4; 7 bases align to TRBD1. Sequencing input: peripheral blood. This sequence originates from a woman aged 70-85 years who had recovered from COVID-19. CDR3 coding DNA: TGCGCCAGCAGCTTGGAAGGGGGCGCTGGGTTTGAAAAACTGTTTTTT. This sequence encodes CASSLEGGAGFEKLFF.